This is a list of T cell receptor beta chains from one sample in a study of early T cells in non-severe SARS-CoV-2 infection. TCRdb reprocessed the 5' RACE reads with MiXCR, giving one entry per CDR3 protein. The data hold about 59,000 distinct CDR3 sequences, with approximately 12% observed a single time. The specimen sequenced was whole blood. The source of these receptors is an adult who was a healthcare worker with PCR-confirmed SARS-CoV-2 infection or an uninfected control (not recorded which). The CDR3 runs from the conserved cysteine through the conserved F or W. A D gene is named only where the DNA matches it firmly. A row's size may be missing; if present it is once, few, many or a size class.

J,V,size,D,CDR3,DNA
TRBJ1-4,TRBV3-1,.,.,CASSQRGSNEKLFF,TGTGCCAGCAGCCAAAGGGGCTCCAATGAAAAACTGTTTTTT
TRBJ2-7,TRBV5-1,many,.,CASRLLPAPVSYEQYF,TGCGCCAGCAGACTCCTCCCGGCCCCAGTCTCCTACGAGCAGTACTTC
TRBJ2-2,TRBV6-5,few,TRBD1,CASSPRQGTGELFF,TGTGCCAGCAGCCCACGACAGGGCACCGGGGAGCTGTTTTTT
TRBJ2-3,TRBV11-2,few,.,CASSLVLSTDTQYF,TGTGCCAGCAGCTTGGTCCTTAGCACAGATACGCAGTATTTT
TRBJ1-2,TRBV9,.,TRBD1,CASSPRDRGGYGYTF,TGTGCCAGCAGCCCCCGGGACAGGGGAGGCTATGGCTACACCTTC
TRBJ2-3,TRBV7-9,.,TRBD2,CASSGFGLAGSTDTQYF,TGTGCCAGCAGCGGATTCGGGCTAGCGGGGTCCACAGATACGCAGTATTTT
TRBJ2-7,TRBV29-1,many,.,CSVGTDEQYF,TGCAGCGTTGGGACCGACGAGCAGTACTTC
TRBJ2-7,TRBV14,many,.,CASSHRVGYEQYF,TGTGCCAGCAGCCACCGAGTGGGGTACGAGCAGTACTTC
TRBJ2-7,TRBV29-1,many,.,CSVRIRDEQYF,TGCAGCGTTCGTATCCGAGACGAGCAGTACTTC
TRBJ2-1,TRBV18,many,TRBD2,CASSPRPWASGEMKNEQFF,TGTGCCAGCTCACCACGACCCTGGGCTAGCGGGGAGATGAAGAATGAGCAGTTCTTC
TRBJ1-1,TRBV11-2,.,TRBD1,CASSALDRGAEAFF,TGTGCCAGCAGCGCCCTCGACAGGGGTGCTGAAGCTTTCTTT
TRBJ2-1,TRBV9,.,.,CASSASNPGNEQFF,TGTGCCAGCAGCGCGAGTAACCCGGGCAATGAGCAGTTCTTC
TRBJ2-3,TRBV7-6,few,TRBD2,CASTSRGGTTDTQYF,TGTGCCAGCACCAGCCGCGGGGGAACCACAGATACGCAGTATTTT
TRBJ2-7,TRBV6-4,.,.,CASSALGGRPREQYF,TGTGCCAGCAGTGCTTTGGGGGGGCGGCCCAGGGAGCAGTACTTC
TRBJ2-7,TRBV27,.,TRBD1,CASSITGADYEQYF,TGTGCCAGCAGTATCACAGGGGCCGATTACGAGCAGTACTTC
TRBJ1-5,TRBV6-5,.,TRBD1,CASSPGQASNQPQHF,TGTGCCAGCAGCCCCGGACAGGCTAGCAATCAGCCCCAGCATTTT
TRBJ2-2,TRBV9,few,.,CASSVGSRGATGELFF,TGTGCCAGCAGCGTAGGTTCCCGGGGAGCAACCGGGGAGCTGTTTTTT
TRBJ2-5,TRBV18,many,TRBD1,CASSALAHTGGQETQYF,TGTGCCAGCTCAGCCCTCGCGCACACAGGGGGCCAGGAGACCCAGTACTTC
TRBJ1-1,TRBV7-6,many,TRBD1,CASSLDRGAEAFF,TGTGCCAGCAGCCTCGACAGGGGGGCTGAAGCTTTCTTT
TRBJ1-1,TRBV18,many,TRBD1,CASSPRSSGTVNTEAFF,TGTGCCAGCTCACCGAGAAGCTCCGGGACAGTGAACACTGAAGCTTTCTTT
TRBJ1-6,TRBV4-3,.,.,CASSQDWRGDSPLHF,TGCGCCAGCAGCCAAGATTGGCGGGGAGATTCACCCCTCCACTTT
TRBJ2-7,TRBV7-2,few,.,CASSSGRGSYEQYF,TGTGCCAGCAGCTCCGGGCGGGGCTCCTACGAGCAGTACTTC
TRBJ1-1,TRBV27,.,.,CASSFCKWLVFF,TGTGCCAGCAGTTTTTGTAAATGGTTGGTTTTCTTT
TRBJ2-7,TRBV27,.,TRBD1,CASSSRDRGSEQYF,TGTGCCAGCAGTTCCCGGGACAGGGGCAGCGAGCAGTACTTC
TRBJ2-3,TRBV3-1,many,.,CASSQERITDTQYF,TGTGCCAGCAGCCAAGAACGAATCACAGATACGCAGTATTTT
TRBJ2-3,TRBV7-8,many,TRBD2,CASSLVGTTTDTQYF,TGTGCCAGCAGCTTGGTTGGGACTACCACAGATACGCAGTATTTT
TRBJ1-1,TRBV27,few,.,CASSFPLGEAFF,TGTGCCAGCAGTTTCCCGTTAGGTGAAGCTTTCTTT
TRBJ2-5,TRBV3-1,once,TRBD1,CASSRAGGVETQYF,TGTGCCAGCAGCCGAGCAGGGGGCGTGGAGACCCAGTACTTC
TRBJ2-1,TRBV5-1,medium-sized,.,CASHPWRERIYEQFF,TGCGCCAGCCACCCATGGAGGGAGCGAATTTATGAGCAGTTCTTC
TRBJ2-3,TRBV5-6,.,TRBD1,CASSPGTGGKNTQYF,TGTGCCAGCAGCCCGGGGACAGGGGGGAAGAATACGCAGTATTTT
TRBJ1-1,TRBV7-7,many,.,CASSLGWNTEAFF,TGTGCTAGCAGCTTAGGATGGAACACTGAAGCTTTCTTT
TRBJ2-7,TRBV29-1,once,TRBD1,CSVGWDSRYEQYF,TGCAGCGTTGGATGGGACAGCCGCTACGAGCAGTACTTC
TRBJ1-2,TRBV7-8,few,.,CASSLSEGPLGYTF,TGTGCCAGCAGCTTAAGCGAGGGCCCGCTCGGCTACACCTTC
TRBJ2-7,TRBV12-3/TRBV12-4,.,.,CASSFGTVYEQYF,TGTGCCAGCAGTTTCGGGACGGTCTACGAGCAGTACTTC
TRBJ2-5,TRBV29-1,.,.,CSVRSGLETQYF,TGCAGCGTTCGTTCGGGGTTAGAGACCCAGTACTTC
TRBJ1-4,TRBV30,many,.,CAVQGRDEKLFF,TGTGCCGTTCAGGGGCGGGATGAAAAACTGTTTTTT
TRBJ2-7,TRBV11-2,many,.,CASSPPAAYEQYF,TGTGCCAGCAGCCCCCCGGCCGCCTACGAGCAGTACTTC
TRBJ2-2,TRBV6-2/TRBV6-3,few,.,CASRSGELFF,TGTGCCAGCAGGAGTGGGGAGCTGTTTTTT
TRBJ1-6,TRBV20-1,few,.,CSVGRGGSPLHF,TGCAGTGTTGGCAGGGGAGGATCACCCCTCCACTTT
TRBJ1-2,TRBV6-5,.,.,CASSYSILDRSLGYTF,TGTGCCAGCAGTTACTCGATTTTGGACAGATCTTTAGGCTACACCTTC
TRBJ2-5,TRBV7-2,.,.,CASSFGTSKETQYF,TGTGCCAGCAGCTTCGGGACCAGTAAAGAGACCCAGTACTTC
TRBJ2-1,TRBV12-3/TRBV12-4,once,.,CASSLSMGLGGDEQFF,TGTGCCAGCAGTTTAAGTATGGGACTAGGGGGCGATGAGCAGTTCTTC
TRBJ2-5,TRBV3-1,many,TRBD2,CASSETSGGAGETQYF,TGTGCCAGCAGCGAGACTAGCGGGGGGGCGGGAGAGACCCAGTACTTC
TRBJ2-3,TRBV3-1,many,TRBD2,CASSRGGSTDTQYF,TGTGCCAGCAGTCGGGGGGGTAGCACAGATACGCAGTATTTT
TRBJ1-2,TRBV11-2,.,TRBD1,CASSNRDRGVGTIGYTF,TGTGCCAGCAGCAACCGGGACAGGGGTGTGGGGACTATCGGCTACACCTTC
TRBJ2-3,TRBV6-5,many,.,CASSERTGTPPDTQYF,TGTGCCAGCAGTGAAAGAACTGGGACTCCGCCGGATACGCAGTATTTT
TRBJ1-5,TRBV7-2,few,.,CASSPIRGIGGNQPQHF,TGTGCCAGCAGCCCCATTCGGGGGATCGGTGGCAATCAGCCCCAGCATTTT
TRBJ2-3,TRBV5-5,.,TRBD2,CASSLEPAGAGDTQYF,TGTGCCAGCAGCTTGGAACCAGCGGGGGCTGGAGATACGCAGTATTTT
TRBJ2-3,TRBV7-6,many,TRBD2,CASSSRLGRGTDTQYF,TGTGCCAGCAGCTCCCGACTGGGGAGGGGCACAGATACGCAGTATTTT
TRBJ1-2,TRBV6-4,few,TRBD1,CASSDSRQGRDYGYTF,TGTGCCAGCAGTGACTCCAGACAGGGACGAGACTATGGCTACACCTTC
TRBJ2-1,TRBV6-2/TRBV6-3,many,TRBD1,CASSRGSGGNEQFF,TGTGCCAGCAGTAGGGGGTCAGGGGGCAATGAGCAGTTCTTC
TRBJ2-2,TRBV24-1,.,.,CATSGNTGELFF,TGTGCCACCAGCGGGAACACCGGGGAGCTGTTTTTT
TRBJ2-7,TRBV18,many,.,CASSLLPRDYEQYF,TGTGCCAGCTCACTTCTCCCGAGGGACTACGAGCAGTACTTC
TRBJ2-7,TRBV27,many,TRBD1,CASSPGQSYEQYF,TGTGCCAGTTCCCCGGGACAGTCCTACGAGCAGTACTTC
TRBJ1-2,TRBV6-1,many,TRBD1,CASSVTDRANYGYTF,TGTGCCAGCAGTGTGACGGACAGGGCAAACTATGGCTACACCTTC
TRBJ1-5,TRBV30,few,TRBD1,CAWSSPGTANQPQHF,TGTGCCTGGAGCTCTCCTGGGACAGCTAATCAGCCCCAGCATTTT
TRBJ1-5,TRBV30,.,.,CAWAGGASSNQPQHF,TGTGCCTGGGCTGGGGGGGCCTCTAGCAATCAGCCCCAGCATTTT
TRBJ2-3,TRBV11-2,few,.,CASSLLGESDTQYF,TGTGCCAGCAGCTTATTGGGGGAATCAGATACGCAGTATTTT
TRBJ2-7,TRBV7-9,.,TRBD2,CASSLAGLPYEQYF,TGTGCCAGCAGCTTAGCGGGACTACCGTACGAGCAGTACTTC